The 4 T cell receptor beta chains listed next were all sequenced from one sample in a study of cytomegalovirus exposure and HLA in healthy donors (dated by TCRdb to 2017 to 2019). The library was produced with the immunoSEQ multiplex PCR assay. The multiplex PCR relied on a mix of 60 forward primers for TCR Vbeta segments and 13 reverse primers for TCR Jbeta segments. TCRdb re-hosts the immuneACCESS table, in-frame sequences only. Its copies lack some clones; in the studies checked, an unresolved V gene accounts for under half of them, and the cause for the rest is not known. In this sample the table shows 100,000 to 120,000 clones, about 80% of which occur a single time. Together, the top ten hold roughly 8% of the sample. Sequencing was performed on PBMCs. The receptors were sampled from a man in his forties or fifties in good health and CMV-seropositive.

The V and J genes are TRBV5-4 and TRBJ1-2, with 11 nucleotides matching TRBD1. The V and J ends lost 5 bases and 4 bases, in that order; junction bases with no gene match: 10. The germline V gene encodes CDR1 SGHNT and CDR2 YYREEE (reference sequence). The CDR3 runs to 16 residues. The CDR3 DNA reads TGTGCCAGCAGTTCCGGCCGGGACAGGGGGGGCTATGGCTACACCTTC. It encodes CASSSGRDRGGYGYTF.

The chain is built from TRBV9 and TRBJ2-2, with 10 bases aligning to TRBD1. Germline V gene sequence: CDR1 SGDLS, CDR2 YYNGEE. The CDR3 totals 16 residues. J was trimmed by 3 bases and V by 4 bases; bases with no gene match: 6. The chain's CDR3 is CASSLRGTGDTGELFF. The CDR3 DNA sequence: TGTGCCAGCAGCCTGAGGGGGACAGGGGACACCGGGGAGCTGTTTTTT.

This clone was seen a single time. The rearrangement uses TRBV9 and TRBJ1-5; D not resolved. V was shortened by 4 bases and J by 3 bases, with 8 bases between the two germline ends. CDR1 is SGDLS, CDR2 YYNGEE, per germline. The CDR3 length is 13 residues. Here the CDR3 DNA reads TGTGCCAGCAGCAGGAGTTACAATCAGCCCCAGCATTTT. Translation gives CASSRSYNQPQHF.

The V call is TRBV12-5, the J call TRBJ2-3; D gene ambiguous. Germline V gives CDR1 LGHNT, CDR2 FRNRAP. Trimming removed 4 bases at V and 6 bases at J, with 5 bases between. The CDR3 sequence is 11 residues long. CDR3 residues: CASGSSDTQYF. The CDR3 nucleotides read TGTGCTAGTGGTTCCTCGGATACGCAGTATTTT. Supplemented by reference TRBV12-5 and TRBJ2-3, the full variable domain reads DARVTQTPRHKVTEMGQEVTMRCQPILGHNTVFWYRQTMMQGLELLAYFRNRAPLDDSGMPKDRFSAEMPDATLATLKIQPSEPRDSAVYFCASGSSDTQYFGPGTRLTVL.